This T cell receptor beta chain originates from a study of siplizumab effects on memory and regulatory T cells. On this clone: What it recognizes is unknown.

Study-wide results and caveats: Sequences below about 10^-5 frequency were poorly captured, and few alloreactive clones mapped to unstimulated subsets. Alloreactive sequences tracing back to unstimulated CD4+ memory cells were significantly reduced by siplizumab.

The V gene's germline CDR1 is SGHNT and CDR2 YENEEA. This CDR3 has 15 residues. The J segment lost 3 bases and the V segment lost 1 base, leaving 0 bases of the junction unmatched. Repertoires were generated with immunoSEQ multiplex PCR, while TCRdb's copy carries only in-frame clones and drops some. This sample has fewer than 120,000 clones, with about nine tenths found just once. Sequences were obtained from CD4+ T cells sorted from blood. V is TRBV11-3 and J is TRBJ2-5; 12 bases align to TRBD2. This TCR was recovered from a human donor in good health. The CDR3 protein is CASSLGLAGEETQYF. DNA for the CDR3: TGTGCCAGCAGCTTAGGACTAGCGGGGGAAGAGACCCAGTACTTC.